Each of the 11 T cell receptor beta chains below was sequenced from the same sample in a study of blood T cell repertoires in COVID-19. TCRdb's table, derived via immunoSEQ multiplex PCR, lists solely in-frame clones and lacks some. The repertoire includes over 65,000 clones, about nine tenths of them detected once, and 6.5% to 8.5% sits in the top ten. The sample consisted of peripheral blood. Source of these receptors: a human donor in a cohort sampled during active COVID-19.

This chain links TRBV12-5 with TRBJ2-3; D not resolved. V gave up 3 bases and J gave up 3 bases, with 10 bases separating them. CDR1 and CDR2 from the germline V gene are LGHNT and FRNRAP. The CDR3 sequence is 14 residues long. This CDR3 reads CASGLGDLTDTQYF. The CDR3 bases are TGTGCTAGTGGTTTAGGAGACCTTACAGATACGCAGTATTTT.

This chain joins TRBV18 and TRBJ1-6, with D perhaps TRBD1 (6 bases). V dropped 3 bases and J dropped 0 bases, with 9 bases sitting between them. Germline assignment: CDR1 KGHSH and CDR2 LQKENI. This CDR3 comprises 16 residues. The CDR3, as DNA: TGTGCCAGCTCACCCCAGGGGAACTCCTATAATTCACCCCTCCACTTT. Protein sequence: CASSPQGNSYNSPLHF.

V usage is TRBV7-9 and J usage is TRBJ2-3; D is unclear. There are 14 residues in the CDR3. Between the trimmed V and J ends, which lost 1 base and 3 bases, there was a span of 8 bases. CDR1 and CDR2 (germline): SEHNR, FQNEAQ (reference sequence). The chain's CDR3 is CASSLVSETDTQYF. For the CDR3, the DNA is TGTGCCAGCAGCTTAGTGTCCGAGACAGATACGCAGTATTTT.

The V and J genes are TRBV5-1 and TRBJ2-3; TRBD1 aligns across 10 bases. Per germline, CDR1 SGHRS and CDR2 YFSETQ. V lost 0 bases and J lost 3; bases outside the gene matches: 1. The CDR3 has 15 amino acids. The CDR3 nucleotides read TGCGCCAGCAGCTTGGGACAGGGGGCAACAGATACGCAGTATTTT. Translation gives CASSLGQGATDTQYF.

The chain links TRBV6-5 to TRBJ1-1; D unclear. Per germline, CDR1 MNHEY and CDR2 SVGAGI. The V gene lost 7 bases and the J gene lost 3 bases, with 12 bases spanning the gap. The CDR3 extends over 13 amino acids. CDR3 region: CASTRKKDTEAFF. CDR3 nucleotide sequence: TGTGCCAGCACGAGGAAGAAGGACACTGAAGCTTTCTTT.

CDR3 loop: CASSLGHPGELGYTF. CDR3 DNA sequence: TGTGCCAGCAGCTTGGGACATCCAGGGGAACTCGGCTACACCTTC. The chain combines TRBV5-5 with TRBJ1-2, with D perhaps TRBD1 (6 bases). The CDR3 is 15 residues long. Trimming shortened V by 0 bases and J by 8 bases, and 17 bases separated the two germline ends. CDR1 is SGHKS and CDR2 is YYEKEE in the germline V gene (reference sequence).

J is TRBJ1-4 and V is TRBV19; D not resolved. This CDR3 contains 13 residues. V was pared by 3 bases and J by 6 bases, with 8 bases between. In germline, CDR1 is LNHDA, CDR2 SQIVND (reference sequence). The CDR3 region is CASSIRADEKLFF. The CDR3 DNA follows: TGTGCCAGTAGTATCCGCGCGGATGAAAAACTGTTTTTT.

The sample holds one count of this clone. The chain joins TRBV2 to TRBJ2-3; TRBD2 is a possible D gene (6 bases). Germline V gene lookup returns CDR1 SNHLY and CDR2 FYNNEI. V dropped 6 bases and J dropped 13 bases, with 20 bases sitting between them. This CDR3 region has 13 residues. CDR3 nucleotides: TGTGCCAGCAGGCCGGGAGTAGGGGTTCCGGAGTATTTT. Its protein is CASRPGVGVPEYF.

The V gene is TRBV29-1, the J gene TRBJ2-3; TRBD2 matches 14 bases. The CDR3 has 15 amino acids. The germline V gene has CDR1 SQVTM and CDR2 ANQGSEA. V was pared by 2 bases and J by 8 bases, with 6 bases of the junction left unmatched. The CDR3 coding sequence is TGCAGCGTTGAACGACTAGCGGGGGGGATGGGTACGCAGTATTTT. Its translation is CSVERLAGGMGTQYF.

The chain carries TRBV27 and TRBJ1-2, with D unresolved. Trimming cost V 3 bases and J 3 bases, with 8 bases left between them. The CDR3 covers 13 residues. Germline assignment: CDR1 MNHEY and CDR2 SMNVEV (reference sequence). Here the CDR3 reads CASSFSSDYGYTF. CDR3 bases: TGTGCCAGCAGTTTCTCCTCGGACTATGGCTACACCTTC.

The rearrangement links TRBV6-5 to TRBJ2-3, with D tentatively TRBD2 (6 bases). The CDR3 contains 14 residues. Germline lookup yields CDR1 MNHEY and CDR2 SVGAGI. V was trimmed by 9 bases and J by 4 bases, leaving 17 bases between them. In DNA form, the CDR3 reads TGTGCCAGTCCCGGGACTCTCGATTCAGATACGCAGTATTTT. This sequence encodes CASPGTLDSDTQYF.